This TCR beta chain was retrieved from a study of T cell responses to AZD1222 COVID-19 vaccine. As concerns this clone: Its antigen is undetermined.

Sequenced by immunoSEQ multiplex PCR; TCRdb stores in-frame clones only, minus some. The sample contains about 92,000 clones, approximately 91% of which appear only once. Study-wide results and limits: Spike was spanned by vaccine-associated CD4 TCRs, which were dominant at 160-218 and 743-854. Baseline serology detected seropositivity in only a handful of AZD1222 recipients. In a largely white British group with more females than males, clonal diversity was possibly underestimated. Repertoires were sampled only after the peak T cell response.

Sequenced material: peripheral blood, taken on day 0 of AZD1222 vaccination. This TCR came from an adult in good health.

CDR3 protein: CASSRMKGDNQPQHF. The CDR3 DNA is TGTGCCAGCTCCCGTATGAAGGGGGACAATCAGCCCCAGCATTTT. The gene calls are TRBV18 and TRBJ1-5; tentatively, D is TRBD1 (6 bases). V lost 6 bases to trimming and J lost 3 bases, with 15 bases between them. Germline assignment: CDR1 KGHSH and CDR2 LQKENI. This CDR3 has 15 residues.